A selection of T cell receptor beta chains follows, all from one sample in a study of liver allograft versus peripheral blood T cells. From the reads, TCRdb called clonotypes with MiXCR, one entry per CDR3 protein. The table has nearly 600 distinct CDR3 sequences, about 15% seen once. The receptor set was obtained from a human patient who had a liver transplant. Some of the T cells may derive from the graft donor. CDR3s include the opening cysteine and the closing phenylalanine or tryptophan. Each record gives: V gene, J gene, CDR3 protein.

TRBV6-5	TRBJ2-7	CASSSAGTTYEQYF
TRBV6-6	TRBJ1-6	CASSSEKAGVRFNSPLHF
TRBV18	TRBJ1-2	CASSPLGPGTGDNGYTF
TRBV6-5	TRBJ2-7	CASSSAGIPYEQYF
TRBV2	TRBJ2-3	CASTGSLTDTQYF
TRBV6-2/TRBV6-3	TRBJ1-1	CASRQGVGTEAFF
TRBV15	TRBJ1-6	CATSRGQGYNSPLHF
TRBV5-4	TRBJ2-3	CASSLVPGTDTQYF
TRBV9	TRBJ2-3	CASSDHSGGTDTQYF
TRBV6-6	TRBJ2-3	CASRQQGGLGPDTQYF
TRBV6-5	TRBJ1-6	CASSYTDRDSPLHF
TRBV6-2/TRBV6-3	TRBJ1-6	CASTERTVNSPLHF
TRBV6-6	TRBJ2-3	CASSSPISGTQYF
TRBV20-1	TRBJ1-2	CSPGTGGGYGYTF
TRBV12-3/TRBV12-4	TRBJ2-7	CASREAGGQYF
TRBV7-2	TRBJ2-3	CASSTNPEADTQYF
TRBV4-1	TRBJ1-5	CASSQDGGFGNQPQHF
TRBV20-1	TRBJ2-1	CSARGGGVYNEQFF
TRBV18	TRBJ1-4	CASSRVGQANEKLFF
TRBV3-1	TRBJ1-1	CASSYTTEATEAFF
TRBV18	TRBJ1-1	CASSRATGVTEAFF
TRBV4-1	TRBJ1-1	CASSRPGDGEAFF
TRBV6-6	TRBJ2-2	CASQEGAYTGELFF
TRBV20-1	TRBJ2-7	CSARGSRGDSYEQYF
TRBV18	TRBJ1-1	CASSPPQGRGSEAFF
TRBV29-1	TRBJ1-5	CSVAAGGNQPQHF
TRBV7-3	TRBJ1-1	CASSRAMNTEAFF
TRBV12-3/TRBV12-4	TRBJ1-2	CASSPPNANGYTF
TRBV4-1	TRBJ1-3	CASSQASGGTLGNTIYF
TRBV6-2/TRBV6-3	TRBJ1-4	CASSANAPSANEKLFF
TRBV29-1	TRBJ2-7	CSVNLGAYEQYF
TRBV20-1	TRBJ2-7	CSAGDRSKAYEQYF
TRBV7-2	TRBJ1-1	CASSPHQMNTEAFF
TRBV29-1	TRBJ1-2	CSVTRTGMNGYTF
TRBV29-1	TRBJ1-2	CSARTGMNGYTF
TRBV19	TRBJ1-2	CASRRNPTIEGYTF
TRBV18	TRBJ1-1	CASSPRTVNTEAFF
TRBV2	TRBJ2-2	CASSGWGGGELFF
TRBV10-3	TRBJ1-2	CAISESGHGYTF
TRBV14	TRBJ1-2	CASSQLPRVGRSYGYTF
TRBV19	TRBJ1-2	CASSPQGANYGYTF
TRBV10-3	TRBJ1-1	CATAQAENTEAFF
TRBV4-1	TRBJ1-1	CASSPDSVNTEAFF
TRBV5-4	TRBJ1-1	CASSLAAGGLGLSREAFF
TRBV20-1	TRBJ1-2	CSARGGTAFGYTF
TRBV11-3	TRBJ2-7	CASRGIKTGRYEQYF
TRBV18	TRBJ2-5	CASSPSRPEKTQYF
TRBV28	TRBJ1-6	CASSPQTGTVIHF